A single sample gave rise to the 25 T cell receptor beta chains below, sequenced in a study of response to subunit inactivated influenza vaccine. TCRdb fed the RT-PCR reads into MiXCR, producing one record per CDR3 protein. The table lists hundreds of thousands of distinct CDR3 sequences, about 18% of them singletons. This material consisted of PBMCs from blood, taken approximately 5 days after vaccination. The receptors here all came from a man aged 45-60 years who received an inactivated influenza vaccine.

This clonotype has only a few counts. The gene calls are TRBV6-1 and TRBJ2-2; D may match TRBD1 or TRBD2 (5 bases each). V lost 5 bases, J lost 3 bases, and 16 bases lay in between. There are 16 residues in the CDR3. CDR1 is MNHNS and CDR2 is SASEGT in the germline V gene. The CDR3 loop reads CASSRRQGPYTGELFF. The CDR3, as DNA: TGTGCCAGCAGTCGAAGGCAGGGACCTTACACCGGGGAGCTGTTTTTT.

This clonotype was observed at least ten times. The chain couples TRBV29-1 to TRBJ1-1; no definite D call. CDR3 length: 14 residues. The germline gives CDR1 SQVTM, CDR2 ANQGSEA. V lost 2 bases and J 1 base, leaving 11 bases between the germline ends. The CDR3 sequence: CSVEFGEWNTEAFF. The CDR3, as DNA: TGCAGCGTTGAATTTGGGGAATGGAACACTGAAGCTTTCTTT. Full variable domain (rest looked up from reference TRBV29-1 and TRBJ1-1): SAVISQKPSRDICQRGTSLTIQCQVDSQVTMMFWYRQQPGQSLTLIATANQGSEATYESGFVIDKFPISRPNLTFSTLTVSNMSPEDSSIYLCSVEFGEWNTEAFFGQGTRLTVV.

The V call is TRBV18, the J call TRBJ1-2, with D possibly TRBD1 on 6 matching bases. Trimming shortened V by 4 bases and J by 1 base, and 7 bases separated the two germline ends. CDR1 KGHSH and CDR2 LQKENI come from the germline V gene. This CDR3 spans 13 amino acids. Here the CDR3 reads CASSQQGNYGYTF. The DNA of the CDR3 is TGTGCCAGCTCACAACAGGGTAACTATGGCTACACCTTC.

The V call is TRBV20-1, the J call TRBJ1-1; 9 bases agree with TRBD1. Germline V gene sequence: CDR1 DFQATT, CDR2 SNEGSKA (reference sequence). This CDR3 is 13 amino acids long. V was clipped by 6 bases and J by 6 bases; unmatched bases: 8. The CDR3 is CSAQGARGPEAFF. The CDR3 coding sequence is TGCAGTGCACAGGGGGCCCGGGGCCCTGAAGCTTTCTTT.

This clonotype was detected only a few times. The V gene is TRBV9, the J gene TRBJ2-7; D unresolved. The germline gives CDR1 SGDLS, CDR2 YYNGEE. With 0 bases removed from V and 3 bases from J, the gap between germline ends came to 10 bases. There are 14 residues in the CDR3. The CDR3 loop is CASSVAAVNYEQYF. The CDR3 coding sequence is TGTGCCAGCAGCGTAGCGGCGGTTAACTACGAGCAGTACTTC.

This clonotype was found a few times. The chain carries TRBV20-1 and TRBJ1-6; D perhaps matches TRBD1 (5 bases). Trimming shortened V by 5 bases and J by 8 bases, and 7 bases separated the two germline ends. The germline V gene has CDR1 DFQATT and CDR2 SNEGSKA (reference sequence). The CDR3 covers 11 residues. The CDR3 DNA reads as TGCAGTGCTGTGGGGGATTCACCCCTCCACTTT. Its translation: CSAVGDSPLHF.

This clonotype was counted only a few times. V gene TRBV20-1 combines with J gene TRBJ2-3; the D is unclear. The germline V gene encodes CDR1 DFQATT and CDR2 SNEGSKA (reference sequence). Trimming stripped 2 bases from V and 4 bases from J, with 13 bases between. There are 14 residues in the CDR3. The CDR3 protein is CSARNPGVPDTQYF. The DNA of the CDR3 is TGCAGTGCTAGAAACCCGGGTGTCCCAGATACGCAGTATTTT.

This clonotype was observed a handful of times. The chain joins TRBV7-3 to TRBJ2-2, with TRBD2 matching over 7 bases. From germline, CDR1 is SGHTA and CDR2 FQGTGA. Trimming at V came to 0 bases and at J to 3 bases, leaving 7 bases not matched to a gene. CDR3 length: 17 residues. CDR3 protein: CASSLTRASGDTGELFF. CDR3 in DNA: TGTGCCAGCAGCTTAACGAGGGCTAGCGGCGACACCGGGGAGCTGTTTTTT.

This clonotype was detected ten times or more. This chain uses TRBV24-1 with TRBJ2-2; D perhaps matches TRBD2 (5 bases). The germline CDR1 and CDR2 sequences are KGHDR and SFDVKD. This CDR3 is 16 amino acids long. V lost 3 bases and J 6 bases, leaving 16 bases between the germline ends. For the CDR3, the DNA is TGTGCCACCAGTGATATTTCTAGCAGCGTGGCCGGGGAGCTGTTTTTT. As protein: CATSDISSSVAGELFF.

The V call is TRBV9, the J call TRBJ2-1, with D hard to call. The CDR3 covers 14 residues. Trimming took off 0 bases at V and 5 bases at J, with 9 bases between the two ends. Germline V lookup: CDR1 SGDLS, CDR2 YYNGEE. The CDR3 here is CASSVGAGDNEQFF. The CDR3 DNA reads TGTGCCAGCAGCGTAGGCGCAGGAGACAATGAGCAGTTCTTC.

This clonotype was seen a handful of times. The chain employs TRBV28 and TRBJ2-3; D is possibly TRBD1 (6 bases). The CDR3 totals 15 residues. V was shortened by 7 bases and J by 8 bases, with 22 bases between the two germline ends. The germline gives CDR1 MDHEN, CDR2 SYDVKM. CDR3 sequence reads: CASTSHQGYLGTQYF. In nucleotides, the CDR3 is TGTGCCAGCACCTCTCACCAGGGGTACTTAGGTACGCAGTATTTT.

The genes are TRBV18 and TRBJ2-2; no clear D. The CDR3 has 15 residues. From germline, CDR1 is KGHSH and CDR2 LQKENI. The V end lost 0 bases, the J end lost 5 bases, and 10 bases lay between the germline ends. CDR3 DNA: TGTGCCAGCTCACCACCGGTGGGAAGGACCGGGGAGCTGTTTTTT. This encodes CASSPPVGRTGELFF.

The genes are TRBV7-9 and TRBJ2-1; D unclear. The CDR3 sequence is 14 residues long. The germline CDR1 and CDR2 sequences are SEHNR and FQNEAQ (reference sequence). Deletions cut 1 base from V and 3 bases from J, with 7 bases between. CDR3 region: CASSLDGIYNEQFF. The DNA of the CDR3 is TGTGCCAGCAGCTTAGACGGAATCTACAATGAGCAGTTCTTC.

The chain recombines TRBV6-5 with TRBJ2-7; no clear D gene. CDR1 is MNHEY and CDR2 is SVGAGI in the germline V gene. V gave up 2 bases and J gave up 1 base, with 12 bases separating them. This CDR3 spans 15 amino acids. The CDR3 reads CASSYDLGRSYEQYF. CDR3 bases: TGTGCCAGCAGTTACGATTTAGGTCGGTCCTACGAGCAGTACTTC.

V gene TRBV12-3 or TRBV12-4 combines with J gene TRBJ1-3; no definite D call. V was shortened by 5 bases and J by 0 bases, with 11 bases between the two germline ends. The CDR3 contains 15 residues. CDR3 nucleotides: TGTGCCAGCAGTCTGACGGACCGCTCTGGAAACACCATATATTTT. It encodes CASSLTDRSGNTIYF.

V is TRBV7-9 and J is TRBJ2-1, with 10 bases fitting TRBD2. J gave up 13 bases and V 4 bases, and 10 bases lay outside the gene matches. The CDR3 spans 14 residues. Per germline, CDR1 SEHNR and CDR2 FQNEAQ (reference sequence). As DNA, the CDR3 is TGTGCCAGCAGCTCGGGGCTAGCGGGAGTTAAACAGTTCTTC. Translating gives CASSSGLAGVKQFF.

The chain is built from TRBV14 and TRBJ2-6, with a weak D call TRBD1 (5 bases). The V gene's germline CDR1 is SGHDN and CDR2 FVKESK. The CDR3 extends over 16 amino acids. Trimming took 9 bases from V and 3 from J, leaving 18 bases between them. The CDR3 DNA sequence: TGTGCCAGTTTCTACAGGACCCAGGTTGGGGCCAACGTCCTGACTTTC. This translates into CASFYRTQVGANVLTF.

The genes are TRBV28 and TRBJ2-6; D is uncertain. V shed 10 bases and J shed 5 bases, with 9 bases lying between them. This CDR3 comprises 12 residues. Germline V gene sequence: CDR1 MDHEN, CDR2 SYDVKM. The CDR3: CATGPRANVLTF. The CDR3 DNA reads as TGTGCCACCGGCCCCAGGGCCAACGTCCTGACTTTC.

The rearrangement uses TRBV15 and TRBJ2-7; D unclear. The CDR3 length is 13 residues. V lost 0 bases to trimming and J lost 5 bases, with 8 bases between them. CDR1 is LNHNV and CDR2 is YYDKDF in the germline V gene (reference sequence). The CDR3 here is CATSRDMGNEQYF. In DNA, the CDR3 is TGTGCCACCAGCAGAGATATGGGTAACGAGCAGTACTTC.

The V call is TRBV11-2, the J call TRBJ2-7; 9 bases line up with TRBD1. V dropped 4 bases and J dropped 0; count of bases not matched to a gene: 7. The CDR3 runs to 16 residues. CDR1 and CDR2 (germline): SGHAT, FQNNGV. This CDR3 reads CASSWSGTGTSYEQYF. Written as DNA, the CDR3 is TGTGCCAGCAGCTGGTCCGGGACAGGGACCTCCTACGAGCAGTACTTC.

This clonotype was seen only a few times. This chain uses TRBV6-2 or TRBV6-3 with TRBJ1-1; D uncertain. Looked up from germline, CDR1 is MNHEY and CDR2 is SVGEGT. Trimming shortened V by 6 bases and J by 2 bases, and 25 bases separated the two germline ends. This CDR3 spans 18 amino acids. In DNA form, the CDR3 reads TGTGCCAGCAGCCCTCGTCGAGGAGGAGGACGACTCAACACTGAAGCTTTCTTT. This translates into CASSPRRGGGRLNTEAFF.

This clonotype was recorded at least ten times. The rearrangement links TRBV6-2 or TRBV6-3 to TRBJ1-5; D uncertain. The germline V gene has CDR1 MNHEY and CDR2 SVGEGT. There are 16 residues in the CDR3. Trimming cost V 6 bases and J 1 base, with 16 bases left between them. CDR3 region: CASSDTGSKSNQPQHF. Written as DNA, the CDR3 is TGTGCCAGCAGCGATACCGGGTCGAAGAGCAATCAGCCCCAGCATTTT.

The genes are TRBV20-1 and TRBJ2-7; D remains ambiguous. Germline assignment: CDR1 DFQATT and CDR2 SNEGSKA (reference sequence). This CDR3 contains 14 residues. With 5 bases removed from V and 2 bases from J, the gap between germline ends came to 16 bases. CDR3 in DNA: TGCAGTGCTCCGAGTCTGGGTGGAGCCTACGAGCAGTACTTC. As protein: CSAPSLGGAYEQYF.

CDR3 protein: CATTVTLGQGPHNEQFF. CDR3 coding DNA: TGTGCCACAACAGTTACTCTTGGGCAGGGCCCTCACAATGAGCAGTTCTTC. The V gene is TRBV6-2 or TRBV6-3, the J gene TRBJ2-1; D might be TRBD1 (5 bases). With 10 bases removed from V and 5 bases from J, the gap between germline ends came to 27 bases. The CDR3 consists of 17 residues. CDR1 and CDR2 from the germline V gene are MNHEY and SVGEGT.

The gene calls are TRBV20-1 and TRBJ2-7; maybe TRBD2 (6 bases). V was shortened by 5 bases and J by 0 bases, with 14 bases between the two germline ends. CDR3 length: 14 residues. Germline V gives CDR1 DFQATT, CDR2 SNEGSKA (reference sequence). The DNA of the CDR3 is TGCAGTGCTCTCGATCGGGGGAGCTCCTACGAGCAGTACTTC. Translation gives CSALDRGSSYEQYF.